The present entry profiles one T cell receptor beta chain with its context. The data were taken from a study of identical twins. MiXCR, applied by TCRdb to the 5' RACE reads, yields one record per CDR3 protein. The sample records 1.5 million or so distinct CDR3 sequences, about 30% being singletons. V shed 2 bases and J shed 5 bases, with 9 bases lying between them. The length of the CDR3 is 13 residues. Germline V CDR1 and CDR2: MDHEN, SYDVKM. Material for sequencing was cord blood. This sequence originates from a newborn girl in good health. The chain recombines TRBV28 with TRBJ2-5, with D uncertain. DNA for the CDR3: TGTGCCAGCAGTTTAAAGGGATTCGAGACCCAGTACTTC. Protein: CASSLKGFETQYF.